A selection of T cell receptor beta chains follows, all from one sample in a study of blood T cells in healthy people across ages. A single record per CDR3 protein comes from TCRdb applying MiXCR to the 5' RACE reads. The sample comprises 1.5 million to 2 million distinct CDR3 sequences, just under 50% of which are singletons, and less than 2.5% rests with the top ten. The sequenced material came from blood. The receptor source for this set is a woman between 35 and 50 years old in good health. Both conserved end residues are part of each CDR3. Each record gives: J gene, V gene, D gene, clone size, CDR3 DNA, CDR3 protein. D genes are given only for firm matches. Size values are once, few and many counts, or a class for expanded clones, and some rows have none.

>TRBJ2-5|TRBV5-1|NA|NA
TGCGCCAGCAGCCAGGGGGGTGAAAAGACCCAGTACTTC
CASSQGGEKTQYF
>TRBJ2-5|TRBV28|TRBD2|NA
TGTGCCAGCAGTTTCCTAGCGGGACGGGACCAAGAGACCCAGTACTTC
CASSFLAGRDQETQYF
>TRBJ2-5|TRBV12-3/TRBV12-4|NA|NA
TGTGCCAGCACCACGTACGGGACCCAGTACTTC
CASTTYGTQYF
>TRBJ2-5|TRBV4-1|NA|NA
TGCGCCAGCAGCCAATCGCTCGACAGTTCCCAGTACTTC
CASSQSLDSSQYF
>TRBJ2-4|TRBV2|TRBD2|NA
TGTGCCAGCAGTGAAGTGAGCGGGGGGGATAAAAACATTCAGTACTTC
CASSEVSGGDKNIQYF
>TRBJ1-4|TRBV6-6|NA|NA
TGTGCCTGTGCACAAATTAATGAAAAACTGTTTTTT
CACAQINEKLFF
>TRBJ2-3|TRBV5-1|TRBD2|few
TGCGCCAGCAGCGAACCGGGACTAGCGGAACCCACAGATACGCAGTATTTT
CASSEPGLAEPTDTQYF
>TRBJ1-4|TRBV7-9|NA|NA
TGTGCCAGCAGCTTAACACAGGGAGAAAATGAAAAACTGTTTTTT
CASSLTQGENEKLFF
>TRBJ2-3|TRBV7-9|NA|NA
TGTGCCAGCAGCTTAACGCATACGACAGATCCTAGCACAGATACGCAGTATTTT
CASSLTHTTDPSTDTQYF
>TRBJ2-3|TRBV12-3/TRBV12-4|TRBD2|NA
TGTGCCAGCAGGCCCCGGGAGGCGGCTAGCACAGATACGCAGTATTTT
CASRPREAASTDTQYF
>TRBJ1-2|TRBV6-6|NA|NA
TGTGCCAGCAGGCTTGACGGGACCTATGGCTACACCTTC
CASRLDGTYGYTF
>TRBJ2-5|TRBV20-1|NA|NA
TGCAGTGCTAGAAAGAGCGCGCAGTACTTC
CSARKSAQYF
>TRBJ2-5|TRBV7-2|TRBD1|NA
TGTGCCAGCAGCTTAAACAGGGGAGCCGAGACCCAGTACTTC
CASSLNRGAETQYF
>TRBJ1-4|TRBV27|TRBD1|once
TGTGCCACCAAATATGACAGGGGGCAAGGAGAAAAACTGTTTTTT
CATKYDRGQGEKLFF
>TRBJ1-3|TRBV7-8|NA|NA
TGTGCCAGCAGCTTAGCTGTAGACTCTGGAAACACCATATATTTT
CASSLAVDSGNTIYF
>TRBJ2-5|TRBV10-3|TRBD1|few
TGTGCCATCAGTGCAGGGGGCGAATCGGAGACCCAGTACTTC
CAISAGGESETQYF